Reported below is one T cell receptor beta chain. The sample comes from a study of blood T cell repertoires in COVID-19. Study details: T cells, B-cell-depleted T cells, or PBMCs provided the cDNA or gDNA that served as material.

Germline CDR1 reads MDHEN; CDR2 reads SYDVKM. CDR3 length: 16 residues. V shed 4 bases, J shed 4 bases, and the junction held 5 bases outside the gene matches. Method: immunoSEQ multiplex PCR; TCRdb's copy keeps in-frame clones and lacks some. The data show fewer than 250,000 clones, about 87% seen once. V and J are TRBV28 and TRBJ1-3, with 12 nucleotides matching TRBD1. The sequencing input was peripheral blood. This sequence was found in a man aged 70 or older with acute or convalescent COVID-19. The CDR3 nucleotides are TGTGCCAGCAGTTCGGGACAGGGGGCGCAAGGAAACACCATATATTTT. Translated: CASSSGQGAQGNTIYF.